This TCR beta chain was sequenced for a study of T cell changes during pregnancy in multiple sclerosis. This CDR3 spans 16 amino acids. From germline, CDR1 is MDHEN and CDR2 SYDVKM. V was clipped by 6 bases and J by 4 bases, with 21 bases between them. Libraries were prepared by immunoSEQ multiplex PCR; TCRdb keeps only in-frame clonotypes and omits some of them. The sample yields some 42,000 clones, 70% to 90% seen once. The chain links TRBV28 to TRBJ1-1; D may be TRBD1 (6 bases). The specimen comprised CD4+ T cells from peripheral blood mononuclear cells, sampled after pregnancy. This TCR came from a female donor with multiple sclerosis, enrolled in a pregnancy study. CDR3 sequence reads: CASRTLSGGRSTEAFF. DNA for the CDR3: TGTGCCAGCAGGACCCTCTCGGGGGGGCGCAGCACTGAAGCTTTCTTT.